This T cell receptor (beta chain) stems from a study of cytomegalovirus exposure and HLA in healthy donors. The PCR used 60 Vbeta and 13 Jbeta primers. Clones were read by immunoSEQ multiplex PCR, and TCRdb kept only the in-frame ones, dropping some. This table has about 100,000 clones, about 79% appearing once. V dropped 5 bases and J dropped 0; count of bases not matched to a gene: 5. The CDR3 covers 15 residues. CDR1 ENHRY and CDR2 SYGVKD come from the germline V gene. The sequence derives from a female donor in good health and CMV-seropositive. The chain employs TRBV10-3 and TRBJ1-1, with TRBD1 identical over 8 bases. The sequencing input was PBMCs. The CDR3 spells CAISPGQGVNTEAFF. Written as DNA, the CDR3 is TGTGCCATCAGTCCCGGACAGGGAGTGAACACTGAAGCTTTCTTT.